The 32 T cell receptor beta chains below all came from one sample that was sequenced in a study of regulatory T cells in long-lasting Graves disease. This sample's time point: persistent/refractory GD, antithyroid drugs over 5 years with positive TRAb. From RNA extracted from PBMCs, the TCR library was made. In building TCR beta libraries, iRepertoire HTBI primers were used together with Arm-PCR of CDR3 regions. TCRdb itself ran the multiplex PCR reads through MiXCR, one entry per CDR3 protein. Found here are about 310,000 distinct CDR3 sequences, 20% to 25% of them singletons; the top ten hold about 56%. This specimen was peripheral blood mononuclear cells (PBMCs), taken when the disease was refractory, from a patient treated with antithyroid drugs. The receptors were gathered from a female donor with Graves disease.

The chain employs TRBV5-1 and TRBJ2-2; 9 positions agree with TRBD2. The CDR3 is 16 residues long. Unmatched junction bases numbered 9, after V lost 3 bases and J lost 6 bases. Germline V gives CDR1 SGHRS, CDR2 YFSETQ. The CDR3 DNA reads as TGCGCCAGCAGCTCGTCTAGCGGGAAAAACCCCGGGGAGCTGTTTTTT. It codes for CASSSSSGKNPGELFF.

This chain links TRBV20-1 with TRBJ2-7; D ambiguous. Germline CDR1 DFQATT, CDR2 SNEGSKA (reference sequence). The CDR3 loop spans 10 amino acids. V was trimmed by 1 base and J by 7 bases, leaving 5 bases between them. The CDR3 DNA is TGCAGTGCTAGAGGGGGTGAGCAGTACTTC. Its protein product is CSARGGEQYF.

This clonotype was recorded at least ten times. V is TRBV27 and J is TRBJ1-2; 9 bases fit TRBD1. The CDR3 has 16 residues. The J segment lost 0 bases and the V segment lost 7 bases, leaving 9 bases of the junction unmatched. Germline-derived CDR1 and CDR2 are MNHEY and SMNVEV (reference sequence). DNA for the CDR3: TGTGCCAGCACCAGGACAGGGGCGTTAGCTAACTATGGCTACACCTTC. Protein product: CASTRTGALANYGYTF.

This clonotype was recorded many times. This chain uses TRBV27 with TRBJ2-7; a weak D match, TRBD2 (6 bases). CDR1 is MNHEY, CDR2 SMNVEV, per germline (reference sequence). Trimming took off 3 bases at V and 3 bases at J, with 12 bases between the two ends. There are 14 residues in the CDR3. This CDR3 reads CASSLRGAGYEQYF. The DNA of the CDR3 is TGTGCCAGCAGTTTGCGGGGTGCCGGCTACGAGCAGTACTTC.

This sequence joins TRBV6-2 or TRBV6-3 and TRBJ2-7; 7 nucleotides line up with TRBD1. Trimming cost V 4 bases and J 2 bases; bases outside gene matches: 2. The CDR3 length is 13 residues. From germline, CDR1 is MNHEY and CDR2 SVGEGT. The CDR3 spells CASSSDRAYEQYF. CDR3 sequence (DNA): TGTGCCAGCAGTTCCGACAGGGCCTACGAGCAGTACTTC.

J is TRBJ2-3 and V is TRBV20-1, with D unclear. This CDR3 is built from 15 residues. Between the trimmed V and J ends, which lost 1 base and 6 bases, there was a span of 17 bases. Germline V lookup: CDR1 DFQATT, CDR2 SNEGSKA (reference sequence). CDR3 coding DNA: TGCAGTGCTAGAGTGCAATTGTTTGTATCGGATACGCAGTATTTT. Its translation is CSARVQLFVSDTQYF.

This clonotype was counted between two and nine times. The chain has TRBV5-4 and TRBJ2-7; D may match TRBD1 or TRBD2 (7 bases each). The CDR3 has 14 amino acids. The germline V gene encodes CDR1 SGHNT and CDR2 YYREEE (reference sequence). V lost 1 base, J lost 5 bases, and 13 bases lay in between. CDR3 amino acids: CASSLRPGGDEQYF. In nucleotides, the CDR3 is TGTGCCAGCAGCTTGAGGCCAGGGGGGGACGAGCAGTACTTC.

The CDR3 DNA reads TGTGCCAGCAGCGCGGACGGGGACTCTGGGGCCAACGTCCTGACTTTC. Translation gives CASSADGDSGANVLTF. The rearrangement joins TRBV9 to TRBJ2-6; D is perhaps TRBD2 (5 bases). The V gene lost 3 bases and the J gene lost 0 bases, with 10 bases spanning the gap. Germline V gene data show CDR1 as SGDLS and CDR2 as YYNGEE. This CDR3 contains 16 residues.

This clonotype turned up a few times. This rearrangement joins TRBV20-1 to TRBJ2-5; weak D call: TRBD2 (6 bases). Trimming took 6 bases from V and 6 from J, leaving 20 bases between them. The CDR3 loop spans 14 amino acids. The germline V gene has CDR1 DFQATT and CDR2 SNEGSKA (reference sequence). CDR3 loop: CSAAPASGLKTQYF. The DNA for the CDR3 is TGCAGTGCCGCACCGGCAAGCGGGCTTAAGACCCAGTACTTC.

Ten or more counts support this clonotype. The chain combines TRBV6-1 with TRBJ1-2, with 8 bases aligning to TRBD1. Trimming took 4 bases from V and 8 from J; bases not matched to a gene: 9. CDR3 length: 14 amino acids. Germline lookup yields CDR1 MNHNS and CDR2 SASEGT. For the CDR3, the DNA is TGTGCCAGCAGTGCCTCCGGACAGGGAAGGGGCTACACCTTC. Its translation: CASSASGQGRGYTF.

This chain uses TRBV5-1 with TRBJ1-2; 9 bases map to TRBD1. There are 14 residues in the CDR3. Germline CDR1 SGHRS, CDR2 YFSETQ. The V and J ends lost 4 bases and 4 bases, in that order; junction bases with no gene match: 5. CDR3 coding DNA: TGCGCCAGCAGCGAACCGGGACAGGGCTATGGCTACACCTTC. Amino acids: CASSEPGQGYGYTF.

The chain carries TRBV28 and TRBJ2-7; weak D call: TRBD2 (6 bases). The germline V and J ends were trimmed by 6 bases and 7 bases, with 25 bases remaining between them. The germline V gene has CDR1 MDHEN and CDR2 SYDVKM. The CDR3 loop spans 16 amino acids. The CDR3 loop is CASSARLGGPQWEQYF. For the CDR3, the DNA is TGTGCCAGCAGCGCGCGTTTGGGAGGCCCACAGTGGGAGCAGTACTTC.

In this sample, this clonotype turned up many times. The chain links TRBV6-5 to TRBJ2-7; the D call may be TRBD1 or TRBD2 (5 bases each). Germline assignment: CDR1 MNHEY and CDR2 SVGAGI. The V end lost 0 bases, the J end lost 3 bases, and 12 bases lay between the germline ends. The CDR3 has 15 residues. The CDR3 loop is CASSYSRDPDYEQYF. CDR3 sequence (DNA): TGTGCCAGCAGTTACTCGAGGGACCCCGACTACGAGCAGTACTTC.

The chain uses TRBV28 and TRBJ2-3, with 9 nucleotides matching TRBD1. With V trimmed by 3 bases and J by 9 bases, 10 bases remained unmatched. Germline CDR1 is MDHEN and CDR2 is SYDVKM. The CDR3 is made up of 15 amino acids. The CDR3 nucleotides read TGTGCCAGCAGTTTTACGGGACAGGGTAGGCGGACGCAGTATTTT. Its translation: CASSFTGQGRRTQYF.

This clonotype appeared many times. The CDR3 DNA reads as TGCGCCAGCAGTAGTAACAGGAACACTGAAGCTTTCTTT. Its translation: CASSSNRNTEAFF. The chain is built from TRBV10-1 and TRBJ1-1; D gene uncertain. Germline CDR1 reads WNHNN; CDR2 reads SYGVQD (reference sequence). The CDR3 totals 13 residues. Between the trimmed V and J ends, which lost 5 bases and 1 base, there was a span of 8 bases.

This clonotype was picked up many times. The chain joins TRBV20-1 to TRBJ2-2; 7 bases are shared with TRBD2. The CDR3 loop spans 15 amino acids. Germline V gene data show CDR1 as DFQATT and CDR2 as SNEGSKA (reference sequence). V was pared by 0 bases and J by 7 bases, with 8 bases of the junction left unmatched. CDR3 DNA: TGCAGTGCTAGAGAGGGGGGAGGGCTAGGCGGGGAGCTGTTTTTT. It is translated as CSAREGGGLGGELFF.

This chain links TRBV12-3 or TRBV12-4 with TRBJ2-7; D might be TRBD1 or TRBD2, each matching 6 bases. Trimming stripped 3 bases from V and 1 base from J, with 13 bases between. The CDR3 has 15 residues. The CDR3 DNA is TGTGCCAGCAGTTTCAGAACAGGGACTTCCTACGAGCAGTACTTC. This encodes CASSFRTGTSYEQYF.

This clonotype has a count of ten or more. The chain couples TRBV12-3 or TRBV12-4 to TRBJ1-2; D is ambiguous. V was cut by 8 bases and J by 6 bases, with 16 bases left in between. CDR3 length equals 13 residues. This CDR3 reads CASQWSQRDGYTF. The CDR3 DNA reads as TGTGCCAGCCAGTGGAGCCAGAGAGATGGCTACACCTTC.

The sample holds a few counts of this clonotype. The rearrangement uses TRBV28 and TRBJ1-5, with D hard to call. Trimming left V 7 bases short and J 2 bases short, with 15 bases between. Germline V lookup: CDR1 MDHEN, CDR2 SYDVKM. The CDR3 runs 15 residues. The CDR3 loop is CASTSTTGGNQPQHF. The DNA for the CDR3 is TGTGCCAGCACCTCGACCACCGGGGGCAATCAGCCCCAGCATTTT.

The chain couples TRBV7-6 to TRBJ2-5; TRBD2 matches at 14 bases. CDR3 length equals 16 residues. Germline CDR1 and CDR2: SGHVS and FNYEAQ. Trimming cost V 0 bases and J 4 bases; bases outside gene matches: 1. The CDR3 loop is CASSLAGLAGAETQYF. The CDR3 DNA sequence: TGTGCCAGCAGCTTAGCGGGACTAGCGGGAGCAGAGACCCAGTACTTC.

To note about this clonotype: This sequence may be a read error, since a much larger clone differs from it by one base. V usage is TRBV20-1 and J usage is TRBJ2-7; 15 nucleotides line up with TRBD2. The V gene's germline CDR1 is DFQATT and CDR2 SNEGSKA (reference sequence). V was pared by 0 bases and J by 2 bases, with 2 bases of the junction left unmatched. The CDR3 is 16 residues long. Here the CDR3 reads CSARDWTSGRAYEQYF. CDR3 DNA: TGCAGTGCTAGAGATTGGACTAGCGGGAGGGCCTACGAGCAGTACTTC.

This chain connects TRBV6-2 or TRBV6-3 to TRBJ1-5; no reliable D call. V lost 3 bases to trimming and J lost 7 bases, with 19 bases between them. There are 16 residues in the CDR3. Germline lookup yields CDR1 MNHEY and CDR2 SVGEGT. For the CDR3, the DNA is TGTGCCAGCAGTTATGGTCGGTTAGGCAGCTACCAGCCCCAGCATTTT. It is translated as CASSYGRLGSYQPQHF.

This clonotype was counted a few times. The J gene is TRBJ2-5, the V gene TRBV9; D is undetermined. This CDR3 is built from 13 residues. Trimming stripped 7 bases from V and 3 bases from J, with 13 bases between. CDR1 SGDLS and CDR2 YYNGEE come from the germline V gene. CDR3 sequence (DNA): TGTGCCAGCGCCAGAAGAGGAGAAGAGACCCAGTACTTC. Amino acids: CASARRGEETQYF.

The chain uses TRBV19 and TRBJ1-5; no clear D gene. Germline V CDR1 and CDR2: LNHDA, SQIVND (reference sequence). Trimming stripped 6 bases from V and 2 bases from J, with 14 bases between. There are 15 residues in the CDR3. The CDR3 nucleotides are TGTGCCAGTAGCCTCAGCCGTGGGGGCAATCAGCCCCAGCATTTT. Translated, it gives CASSLSRGGNQPQHF.

This clonotype appeared many times. The rearrangement links TRBV12-3 or TRBV12-4 to TRBJ1-1, with D unclear. Trimming cost V 3 bases and J 0 bases, with 5 bases left between them. The CDR3 spans 13 residues. This chain's CDR3 is CASSFGMNTEAFF. CDR3 coding DNA: TGTGCCAGCAGTTTTGGTATGAACACTGAAGCTTTCTTT.

This clonotype was counted at least ten times. Written as DNA, the CDR3 is TGTGCCAGCAGCCAAGTATCGGACAGGCTCAATCAGCCCCAGCATTTT. Protein sequence: CASSQVSDRLNQPQHF. The rearrangement uses TRBV3-1 and TRBJ1-5; 7 positions agree with TRBD1. V was clipped by 1 base and J by 3 bases; unmatched bases: 6. The CDR3 is 16 amino acids. CDR1 LGHDT and CDR2 YNNKEL come from the germline V gene (reference sequence).

This clonotype was counted many times. The rearrangement joins TRBV27 to TRBJ2-5, with a weak D call TRBD1 (6 bases). The germline V gene encodes CDR1 MNHEY and CDR2 SMNVEV (reference sequence). V was pared by 2 bases and J by 5 bases, with 15 bases between. The CDR3 is 15 residues long. CDR3: CASSLRAGQGETQYF. CDR3 bases: TGTGCCAGCAGTTTAAGGGCAGGGCAGGGGGAGACCCAGTACTTC.

This sequence joins TRBV29-1 and TRBJ2-6, with no clear D. Germline V gives CDR1 SQVTM, CDR2 ANQGSEA. The ends were cut back, 0 bases at V and 0 bases at J, with 9 bases in the middle. This CDR3 contains 16 residues. CDR3 in amino acids: CSVEEYHFSGANVLTF. The CDR3 region has the DNA TGCAGCGTTGAAGAATACCACTTCTCTGGGGCCAACGTCCTGACTTTC.

V is TRBV4-1 and J is TRBJ1-5; D is undetermined. Germline assignment: CDR1 MGHRA and CDR2 YSYEKL. V lost 0 bases and J 6 bases, leaving 9 bases between the germline ends. CDR3 length: 14 amino acids. In DNA, the CDR3 is TGCGCCAGCAGCCAAGAAGGAGGGTTTCAGCCCCAGCATTTT. This encodes CASSQEGGFQPQHF.

V and J are TRBV6-1 and TRBJ2-2; maybe TRBD2 (5 bases). Per the germline V gene, CDR1 is MNHNS and CDR2 is SASEGT. CDR3 length: 14 amino acids. The V gene lost 3 bases and the J gene lost 3 bases, with 8 bases spanning the gap. CDR3 in amino acids: CASSDRGYTGELFF. DNA for the CDR3: TGTGCCAGCAGTGATCGGGGTTACACCGGGGAGCTGTTTTTT.

The CDR3 protein is CASAWGASGTEAFF. The CDR3 nucleotides are TGTGCCAGCGCCTGGGGGGCGTCTGGTACTGAAGCTTTCTTT. V gene TRBV6-1 combines with J gene TRBJ1-1; D is possibly TRBD1 (6 bases). The CDR3 contains 14 residues. Trimming cost V 8 bases and J 5 bases, with 18 bases left between them. The V gene's germline CDR1 is MNHNS and CDR2 SASEGT.

For this clonotype: One base separates it from a far larger clone, so it is likely a read error. This sequence joins TRBV12-3 or TRBV12-4 and TRBJ2-7, with 13 bases that match TRBD2. Trimming took 8 bases from V and 6 from J; bases not matched to a gene: 10. CDR3 length equals 15 residues. The CDR3 DNA reads TGTGCCAGCCGGGCTGGACTAGCGGGAGTTGCCGAGCAGTACTTC. Protein product: CASRAGLAGVAEQYF.